This T cell receptor beta chain was recorded in a study of cytomegalovirus exposure and HLA in healthy donors. Findings and caveats of the study: The records held CMV serostatus as the only immune exposure information. Most CMV-associated TCR beta chains appeared HLA-restricted in a later analysis. Across donors, sequencing depth was assumed by presence/absence analyses to be roughly uniform.

On this clone: Its antigen is undetermined.

The V end was cut by 0 bases, the J end by 4 bases, with 16 bases between. Germline values: CDR1 GTSNPN, CDR2 SVGIG (reference sequence). This CDR3 contains 16 residues. The PCR employed 60 Vbeta primers together with 13 Jbeta primers. Some clones are missing from TCRdb's copy, which holds only in-frame ones; the method was immunoSEQ multiplex PCR. The profile covers some 150,000 clones, with 64% appearing a single time and less than 2.5% taken by the ten largest. This receptor was obtained from a woman aged 35 to 49 in good health and CMV-seronegative. The genes are TRBV30 and TRBJ1-5, with TRBD1 as a possible D gene (6 bases). Input material: PBMCs. CDR3 nucleotides: TGTGCCTGGAGTGTACGAGGGACAAAACCTAATCAGCCCCAGCATTTT. Translated: CAWSVRGTKPNQPQHF.